The rows below give T cell receptor beta chains drawn from one sample of a study of beta chain features in type 1 diabetes. Profiling relied on immunoSEQ multiplex PCR, and the TCRdb table lists in-frame clones only, not all of them. The sample lists more than 250,000 clones, around 21% occurring once. The sequencing input was naive CD4+ T cells from blood. Every receptor here comes from a woman aged 40-49 years with type 1 diabetes. The CDR3 runs from the conserved cysteine through the conserved F or W. The order of the fields is CDR3 protein, CDR3 DNA, J gene, clone size, CDR3 length, D gene, V gene. A D gene is named only where the DNA matches it firmly. Clone size is not always given. Where it is, it says once, few, many or a class for expanded clones.

CDR3aa: CASSLSGGTEAFF; CDR3nt: TGTGCCAGCAGTTTATCGGGGGGAACTGAAGCTTTCTTT; j_gene: TRBJ1-1; abundance: few; len: 13; d_gene: .; v_gene: TRBV28
CDR3aa: CASSQAGRTGPEQYF; CDR3nt: TGTGCCAGCAGCCAGGCAGGTAGGACAGGTCCCGAGCAGTACTTC; j_gene: TRBJ2-7; abundance: .; len: 15; d_gene: TRBD1; v_gene: TRBV28
CDR3aa: CASSYRAGGSTDTQYF; CDR3nt: TGTGCCAGCAGTTACCGAGCGGGAGGGAGCACAGATACGCAGTATTTT; j_gene: TRBJ2-3; abundance: few; len: 16; d_gene: TRBD2; v_gene: TRBV6-5
CDR3aa: CASSFGQVGGVYGYTF; CDR3nt: TGCGCCAGCAGCTTCGGTCAGGTCGGCGGGGTATATGGCTACACCTTC; j_gene: TRBJ1-2; abundance: few; len: 16; d_gene: .; v_gene: TRBV5-1
CDR3aa: CAWSKGDGQRHRSANTEAFF; CDR3nt: TGTGCCTGGAGTAAGGGGGACGGACAAAGACACCGCTCGGCGAACACTGAAGCTTTCTTT; j_gene: TRBJ1-1; abundance: .; len: 20; d_gene: .; v_gene: TRBV30
CDR3aa: CAIRAGAQQETQYF; CDR3nt: TGTGCCATCCGGGCGGGGGCTCAGCAAGAGACCCAGTACTTC; j_gene: TRBJ2-5; abundance: .; len: 14; d_gene: .; v_gene: TRBV10-3
CDR3aa: CASSVTSVNTGELFF; CDR3nt: TGTGCCAGCAGTGTGACTAGCGTGAACACCGGGGAGCTGTTTTTT; j_gene: TRBJ2-2; abundance: .; len: 15; d_gene: TRBD2; v_gene: TRBV6-4
CDR3aa: CSVGTAGVGTGELFF; CDR3nt: TGCAGCGTCGGAACAGCGGGAGTTGGTACCGGGGAGCTGTTTTTT; j_gene: TRBJ2-2; abundance: few; len: 15; d_gene: TRBD2; v_gene: TRBV29-1
CDR3aa: CSVSDRSQNIQYF; CDR3nt: TGCAGCGTCTCGGACAGGTCGCAAAACATTCAGTACTTC; j_gene: TRBJ2-4; abundance: .; len: 13; d_gene: TRBD1; v_gene: TRBV29-1
CDR3aa: CASSRTGGETQYF; CDR3nt: TGTGCCAGCAGTAGGACAGGGGGAGAGACCCAGTACTTC; j_gene: TRBJ2-5; abundance: .; len: 13; d_gene: TRBD1; v_gene: TRBV5-4
CDR3aa: CASSYSGGNTGELFF; CDR3nt: TGTGCCAGCAGTTATTCAGGGGGCAACACCGGGGAGCTGTTTTTT; j_gene: TRBJ2-2; abundance: .; len: 15; d_gene: TRBD1; v_gene: TRBV28
CDR3aa: CASSQFLQSNYGYTF; CDR3nt: TGTGCCAGCAGCCAATTCCTACAGAGTAACTATGGCTACACCTTC; j_gene: TRBJ1-2; abundance: few; len: 15; d_gene: .; v_gene: TRBV14
CDR3aa: CASSPGPEQYF; CDR3nt: TGTGCCAGCTCACCAGGGCCCGAGCAGTACTTC; j_gene: TRBJ2-7; abundance: .; len: 11; d_gene: .; v_gene: TRBV18
CDR3aa: CASSTTSGGYEQYF; CDR3nt: TGTGCCAGCAGCACGACTAGCGGCGGGTACGAGCAGTACTTC; j_gene: TRBJ2-7; abundance: .; len: 14; d_gene: TRBD2; v_gene: TRBV9
CDR3aa: CASSQDVPGNTEAFF; CDR3nt: TGCGCCAGCAGCCAAGATGTTCCAGGAAACACTGAAGCTTTCTTT; j_gene: TRBJ1-1; abundance: .; len: 15; d_gene: .; v_gene: TRBV4-3
CDR3aa: CASSSQGPRYEQYF; CDR3nt: TGTGCCAGCAGTTCTCAGGGTCCGAGATACGAGCAGTACTTC; j_gene: TRBJ2-7; abundance: .; len: 14; d_gene: .; v_gene: TRBV27
CDR3aa: CAISEFPGGNEQFF; CDR3nt: TGTGCCATCAGTGAGTTCCCGGGGGGGAATGAGCAGTTCTTC; j_gene: TRBJ2-1; abundance: .; len: 14; d_gene: TRBD2; v_gene: TRBV10-3
CDR3aa: CASSSGQKNIQYF; CDR3nt: TGTGCCAGCAGCTCCGGACAGAAAAACATTCAGTACTTC; j_gene: TRBJ2-4; abundance: .; len: 13; d_gene: .; v_gene: TRBV11-2
CDR3aa: CASSYSTGTGNEQYF; CDR3nt: TGTGCCAGCAGTTACTCCACCGGGACAGGGAACGAGCAGTACTTC; j_gene: TRBJ2-7; abundance: .; len: 15; d_gene: TRBD1; v_gene: TRBV6-6
CDR3aa: CASSLVALFGHEQYF; CDR3nt: TGTGCCAGCAGCTTAGTTGCTCTCTTTGGGCACGAGCAGTACTTC; j_gene: TRBJ2-7; abundance: .; len: 15; d_gene: .; v_gene: TRBV7-6
CDR3aa: CASSLPGLANQETQYF; CDR3nt: TGTGCCAGCAGTCTTCCGGGACTAGCGAACCAAGAGACCCAGTACTTC; j_gene: TRBJ2-5; abundance: .; len: 16; d_gene: TRBD2; v_gene: TRBV7-2
CDR3aa: CASRLIQGETQYF; CDR3nt: TGTGCCAGCAGACTGATCCAGGGAGAGACCCAGTACTTC; j_gene: TRBJ2-5; abundance: .; len: 13; d_gene: .; v_gene: TRBV7-9
CDR3aa: CASSLMRGDTEAFF; CDR3nt: TGTGCCAGCAGCTTAATGCGGGGGGATACTGAAGCTTTCTTT; j_gene: TRBJ1-1; abundance: .; len: 14; d_gene: .; v_gene: TRBV7-2
CDR3aa: CASSSGTGNYYGYTF; CDR3nt: TGTGCCAGCAGTTCCGGGACAGGGAATTACTATGGCTACACCTTC; j_gene: TRBJ1-2; abundance: once; len: 15; d_gene: TRBD1; v_gene: TRBV9
CDR3aa: CSVFNRANYGYTF; CDR3nt: TGCAGCGTCTTTAACAGGGCTAACTATGGCTACACCTTC; j_gene: TRBJ1-2; abundance: few; len: 13; d_gene: .; v_gene: TRBV29-1
CDR3aa: CASSQAVSSYEQYF; CDR3nt: TGTGCCAGCAGCCAAGCGGTAAGCTCCTACGAGCAGTACTTC; j_gene: TRBJ2-7; abundance: .; len: 14; d_gene: .; v_gene: TRBV14
CDR3aa: CASSQDGHPSGNTIYF; CDR3nt: TGTGCCAGCAGCCAAGATGGGCACCCCTCTGGAAACACCATATATTTT; j_gene: TRBJ1-3; abundance: once; len: 16; d_gene: .; v_gene: TRBV4-2
CDR3aa: CASSPTGTGTDTQYF; CDR3nt: TGTGCCAGCAGCCCGACGGGGACAGGCACAGATACGCAGTATTTT; j_gene: TRBJ2-3; abundance: few; len: 15; d_gene: TRBD1; v_gene: TRBV7-3
CDR3aa: CASSQVMGGYGYTF; CDR3nt: TGTGCCAGCAGCCAAGTCATGGGAGGCTATGGCTACACCTTC; j_gene: TRBJ1-2; abundance: few; len: 14; d_gene: .; v_gene: TRBV14
CDR3aa: CASSRVSSYNEQFF; CDR3nt: TGTGCCAGCAGCAGGGTCAGCTCCTACAATGAGCAGTTCTTC; j_gene: TRBJ2-1; abundance: .; len: 14; d_gene: .; v_gene: TRBV28
CDR3aa: CASTPIRTSEAFF; CDR3nt: TGCGCCAGCACCCCTATAAGGACAAGTGAAGCTTTCTTT; j_gene: TRBJ1-1; abundance: few; len: 13; d_gene: .; v_gene: TRBV23-1
CDR3aa: CASSAGTGTYQPQHF; CDR3nt: TGTGCCAGCAGCGCTGGGACAGGGACTTATCAGCCCCAGCATTTT; j_gene: TRBJ1-5; abundance: few; len: 15; d_gene: TRBD1; v_gene: TRBV9
CDR3aa: CASSVVSGELFF; CDR3nt: TGTGCCAGCAGCGTAGTCAGCGGGGAGCTGTTTTTT; j_gene: TRBJ2-2; abundance: .; len: 12; d_gene: .; v_gene: TRBV9
CDR3aa: CASSLTPGHPYEQYF; CDR3nt: TGCGCCAGCAGCCTTACACCGGGACATCCCTACGAGCAGTACTTC; j_gene: TRBJ2-7; abundance: .; len: 15; d_gene: .; v_gene: TRBV5-1
CDR3aa: CASSQEGGRSSYNSPLHF; CDR3nt: TGCGCCAGCAGCCAAGAAGGGGGTCGCAGCTCCTATAATTCACCCCTCCACTTT; j_gene: TRBJ1-6; abundance: .; len: 18; d_gene: .; v_gene: TRBV4-3
CDR3aa: CATSRDQRAEGYTF; CDR3nt: TGTGCCACCAGCAGAGATCAGAGGGCTGAGGGCTACACCTTC; j_gene: TRBJ1-2; abundance: few; len: 14; d_gene: .; v_gene: TRBV15
CDR3aa: CASSLTGGTGELFF; CDR3nt: TGTGCCAGCAGTTTAACGGGGGGAACCGGGGAGCTGTTTTTT; j_gene: TRBJ2-2; abundance: few; len: 14; d_gene: TRBD2; v_gene: TRBV28
CDR3aa: CASSSHQGDGYTF; CDR3nt: TGTGCCAGCAGTAGCCATCAGGGGGACGGCTACACCTTC; j_gene: TRBJ1-2; abundance: .; len: 13; d_gene: TRBD1; v_gene: TRBV28
CDR3aa: CASTVGAANTEAFF; CDR3nt: TGTGCCAGCACGGTGGGGGCGGCGAACACTGAAGCTTTCTTT; j_gene: TRBJ1-1; abundance: .; len: 14; d_gene: .; v_gene: TRBV2
CDR3aa: CSVAGQGNTEAFF; CDR3nt: TGCAGCGTTGCAGGACAGGGGAACACTGAAGCTTTCTTT; j_gene: TRBJ1-1; abundance: .; len: 13; d_gene: TRBD1; v_gene: TRBV29-1
CDR3aa: CASSPGLSYEQYF; CDR3nt: TGCGCCAGCAGCCCGGGACTGTCCTACGAGCAGTACTTC; j_gene: TRBJ2-7; abundance: few; len: 13; d_gene: .; v_gene: TRBV4-3
CDR3aa: CASSSTGLGETQYF; CDR3nt: TGTGCCAGCAGCTCGACAGGGTTAGGAGAGACCCAGTACTTC; j_gene: TRBJ2-5; abundance: .; len: 14; d_gene: TRBD1; v_gene: TRBV11-2
CDR3aa: CASSRSSYNEQFF; CDR3nt: TGCGCCAGCAGCCGGAGCTCCTACAATGAGCAGTTCTTC; j_gene: TRBJ2-1; abundance: .; len: 13; d_gene: .; v_gene: TRBV5-1
CDR3aa: CASSPGGQGFSHYGYTF; CDR3nt: TGTGCCAGCAGCCCGGGGGGGCAGGGATTCTCTCACTATGGCTACACCTTC; j_gene: TRBJ1-2; abundance: few; len: 17; d_gene: .; v_gene: TRBV9
CDR3aa: CASSEWGGRQVSYEQYF; CDR3nt: TGTGCCAGCAGTGAATGGGGGGGTAGACAGGTGTCCTACGAGCAGTACTTC; j_gene: TRBJ2-7; abundance: few; len: 17; d_gene: .; v_gene: TRBV6-1
CDR3aa: CASSRSDRGNGYTF; CDR3nt: TGTGCCAGCTCGCGATCCGACAGGGGGAATGGCTACACCTTC; j_gene: TRBJ1-2; abundance: .; len: 14; d_gene: TRBD1; v_gene: TRBV18
CDR3aa: CAISPGQGEVYGYTF; CDR3nt: TGTGCCATCAGCCCAGGACAGGGCGAGGTCTATGGCTACACCTTC; j_gene: TRBJ1-2; abundance: .; len: 15; d_gene: TRBD1; v_gene: TRBV10-3
CDR3aa: CASGQGDTDTQYF; CDR3nt: TGTGCCAGTGGACAGGGAGACACAGATACGCAGTATTTT; j_gene: TRBJ2-3; abundance: .; len: 13; d_gene: TRBD1; v_gene: TRBV2
CDR3aa: CASSQDPGASGGSDTQYF; CDR3nt: TGTGCCAGCAGCCAAGATCCGGGGGCTAGCGGGGGATCAGATACGCAGTATTTT; j_gene: TRBJ2-3; abundance: .; len: 18; d_gene: TRBD2; v_gene: TRBV4-2
CDR3aa: CASRPAGENTQYF; CDR3nt: TGTGCCAGCAGACCAGCGGGAGAAAATACGCAGTATTTT; j_gene: TRBJ2-3; abundance: few; len: 13; d_gene: TRBD2; v_gene: TRBV28
CDR3aa: CASSPRGSPPSNEQFF; CDR3nt: TGTGCCAGCAGCCCAAGAGGTAGCCCCCCCTCCAATGAGCAGTTCTTC; j_gene: TRBJ2-1; abundance: few; len: 16; d_gene: .; v_gene: TRBV11-3
CDR3aa: CATSRSTTGVGYTF; CDR3nt: TGTGCCACCAGCAGGTCGACCACAGGGGTTGGCTACACCTTC; j_gene: TRBJ1-2; abundance: few; len: 14; d_gene: TRBD1; v_gene: TRBV15
CDR3aa: CASSLTEDGYTF; CDR3nt: TGTGCCAGCAGCCTGACAGAGGACGGCTACACCTTC; j_gene: TRBJ1-2; abundance: .; len: 12; d_gene: .; v_gene: TRBV7-2
CDR3aa: CASSVQEETQYF; CDR3nt: TGTGCCAGCAGTGTACAGGAAGAGACCCAGTACTTC; j_gene: TRBJ2-5; abundance: few; len: 12; d_gene: .; v_gene: TRBV7-3
CDR3aa: CASSYPRSSYNEQFF; CDR3nt: TGTGCCAGCAGTTACCCTCGGAGCTCCTACAATGAGCAGTTCTTC; j_gene: TRBJ2-1; abundance: .; len: 15; d_gene: .; v_gene: TRBV6-6